This TCR beta chain was sequenced during a study of blood T cell repertoires in COVID-19. The overall study: Spain, Italy and the United States supplied samples that represented acute and convalescent COVID-19.

Authors' processing steps: Using reference gene primer amplification, nucleated cell counts were estimated. The repertoire was sequenced with immunoSEQ multiplex PCR; TCRdb's copy has only in-frame clones and lacks some. V, J and clone size were drawn from that table, and D and trimming were deduced from the DNA. The repertoire consists of almost 250,000 clones, with 75% to 85% occurring once and the leading ten covering 9.1%. The V segment lost 4 bases and the J segment 5 bases; nucleotides outside the gene matches: 3. The CDR3 has 13 residues. Germline V gives CDR1 SGDLS, CDR2 YYNGEE. Participants were aged about 18 to 100 years from around 26 US areas. Assignment of participants to cohorts was predicated upon participant-reported clinical history.

The sequence was collected from a woman in her forties or fifties with acute COVID-19. Sequences were obtained from PBMCs or T cells enriched from blood (not recorded which). V and J are TRBV9 and TRBJ2-1, with TRBD1 identical over 7 bases. The CDR3 loop reads CASSLGQHNEQFF. DNA for the CDR3: TGTGCCAGCAGCCTGGGACAGCACAATGAGCAGTTCTTC.